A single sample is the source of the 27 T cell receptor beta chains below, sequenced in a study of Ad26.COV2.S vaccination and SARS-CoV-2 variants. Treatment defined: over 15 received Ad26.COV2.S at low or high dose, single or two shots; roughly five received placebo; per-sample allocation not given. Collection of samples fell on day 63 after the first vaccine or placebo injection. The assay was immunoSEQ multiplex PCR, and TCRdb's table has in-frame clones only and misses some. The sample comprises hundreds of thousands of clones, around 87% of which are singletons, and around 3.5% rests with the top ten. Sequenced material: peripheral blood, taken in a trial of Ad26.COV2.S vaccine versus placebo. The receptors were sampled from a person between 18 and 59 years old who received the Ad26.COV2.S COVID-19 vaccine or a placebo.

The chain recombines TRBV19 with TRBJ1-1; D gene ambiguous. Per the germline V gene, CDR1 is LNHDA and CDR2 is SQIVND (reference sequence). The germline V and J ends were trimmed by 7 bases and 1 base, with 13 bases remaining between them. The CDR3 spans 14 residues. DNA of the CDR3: TGTGCCAGTACCTTTCAGACACCGAACACTGAAGCTTTCTTT. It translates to CASTFQTPNTEAFF.

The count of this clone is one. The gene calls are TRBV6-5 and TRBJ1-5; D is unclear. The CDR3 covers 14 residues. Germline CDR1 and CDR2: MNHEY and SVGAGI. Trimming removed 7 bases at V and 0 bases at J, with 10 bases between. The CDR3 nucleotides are TGTGCCAGCAAGAGTTCTTATAGCAATCAGCCCCAGCATTTT. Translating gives CASKSSYSNQPQHF.

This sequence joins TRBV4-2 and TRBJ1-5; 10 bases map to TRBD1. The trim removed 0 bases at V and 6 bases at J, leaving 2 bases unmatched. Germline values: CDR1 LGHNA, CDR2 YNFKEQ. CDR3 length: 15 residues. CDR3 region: CASSQDGQGVQPQHF. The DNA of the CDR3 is TGTGCCAGCAGCCAAGATGGACAGGGGGTTCAGCCCCAGCATTTT.

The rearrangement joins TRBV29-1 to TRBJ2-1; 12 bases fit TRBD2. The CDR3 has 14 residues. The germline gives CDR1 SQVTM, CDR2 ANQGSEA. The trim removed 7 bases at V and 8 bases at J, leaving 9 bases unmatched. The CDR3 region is CSARLAGGPHEQFF. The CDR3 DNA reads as TGCAGCGCACGGCTAGCGGGGGGGCCGCATGAGCAGTTCTTC.

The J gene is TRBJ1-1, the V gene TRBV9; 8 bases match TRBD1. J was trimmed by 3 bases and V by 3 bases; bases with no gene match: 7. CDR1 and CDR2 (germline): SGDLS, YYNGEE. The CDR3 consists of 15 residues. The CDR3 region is CASSGRGQGYTEAFF. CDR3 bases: TGTGCCAGCAGCGGACGCGGACAGGGCTACACTGAAGCTTTCTTT.

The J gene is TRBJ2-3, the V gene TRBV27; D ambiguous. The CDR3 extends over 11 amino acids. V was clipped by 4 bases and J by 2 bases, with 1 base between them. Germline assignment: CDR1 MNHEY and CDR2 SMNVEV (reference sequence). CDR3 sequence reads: CASSSTDTQYF. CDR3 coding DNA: TGTGCCAGCAGTTCCACAGATACGCAGTATTTT.

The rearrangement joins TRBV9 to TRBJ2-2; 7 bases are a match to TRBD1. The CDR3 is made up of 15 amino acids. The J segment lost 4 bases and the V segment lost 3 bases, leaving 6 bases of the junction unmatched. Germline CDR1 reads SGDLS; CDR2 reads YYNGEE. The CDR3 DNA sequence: TGTGCCAGCAGCGCTAGACAGGGCCCCACCGGGGAGCTGTTTTTT. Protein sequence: CASSARQGPTGELFF.

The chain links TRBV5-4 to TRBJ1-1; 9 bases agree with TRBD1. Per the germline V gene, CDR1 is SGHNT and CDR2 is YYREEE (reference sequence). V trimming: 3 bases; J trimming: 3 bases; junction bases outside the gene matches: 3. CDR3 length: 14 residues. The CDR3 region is CASSSGTGYTEAFF. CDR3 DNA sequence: TGTGCCAGCAGCTCCGGGACAGGGTACACTGAAGCTTTCTTT.

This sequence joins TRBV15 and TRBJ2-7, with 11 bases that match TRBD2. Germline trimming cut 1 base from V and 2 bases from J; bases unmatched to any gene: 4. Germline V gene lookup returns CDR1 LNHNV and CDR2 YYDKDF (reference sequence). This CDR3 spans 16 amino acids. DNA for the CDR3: TGTGCCACCAGCAGAGGGGGACTAGCGGTGGCCTACGAGCAGTACTTC. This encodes CATSRGGLAVAYEQYF. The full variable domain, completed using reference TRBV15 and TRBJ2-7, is DAMVIQNPRYQVTQFGKPVTLSCSQTLNHNVMYWYQQKSSQAPKLLFHYYDKDFNNEADTPDNFQSRRPNTSFCFLDIRSPGLGDTAMYLCATSRGGLAVAYEQYFGPGTRLTVT.

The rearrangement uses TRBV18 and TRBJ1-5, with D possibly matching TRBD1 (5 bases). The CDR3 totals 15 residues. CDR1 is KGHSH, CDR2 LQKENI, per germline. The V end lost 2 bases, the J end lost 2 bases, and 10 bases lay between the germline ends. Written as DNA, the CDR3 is TGTGCCAGCTCACCAGAACAGGACCGCAATCAGCCCCAGCATTTT. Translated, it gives CASSPEQDRNQPQHF.

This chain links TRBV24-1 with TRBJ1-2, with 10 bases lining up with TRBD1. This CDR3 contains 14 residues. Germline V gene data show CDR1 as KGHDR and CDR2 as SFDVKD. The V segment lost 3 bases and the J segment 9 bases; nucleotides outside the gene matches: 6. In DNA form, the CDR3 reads TGTGCCACCAGTGATCATGGACAGGGGGTTTGCTACACCTTC. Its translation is CATSDHGQGVCYTF.

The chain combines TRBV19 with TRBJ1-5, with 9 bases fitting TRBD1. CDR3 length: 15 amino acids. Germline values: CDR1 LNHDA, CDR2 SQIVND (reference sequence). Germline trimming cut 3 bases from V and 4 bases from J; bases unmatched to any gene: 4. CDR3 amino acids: CASSMGTGINQPQHF. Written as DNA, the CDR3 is TGTGCCAGTAGTATGGGGACAGGGATAAATCAGCCCCAGCATTTT.

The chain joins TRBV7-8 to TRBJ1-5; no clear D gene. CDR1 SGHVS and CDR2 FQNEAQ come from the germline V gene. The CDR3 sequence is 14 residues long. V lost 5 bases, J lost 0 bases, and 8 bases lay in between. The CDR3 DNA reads TGTGCCAGCAGCCTCATCGGTAGCAATCAGCCCCAGCATTTT. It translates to CASSLIGSNQPQHF.

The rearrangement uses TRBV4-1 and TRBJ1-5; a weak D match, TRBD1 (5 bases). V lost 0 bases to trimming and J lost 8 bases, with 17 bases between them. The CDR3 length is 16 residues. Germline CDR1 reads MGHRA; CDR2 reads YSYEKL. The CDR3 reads CASSQEAGGNRKPQHF. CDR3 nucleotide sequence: TGCGCCAGCAGCCAAGAGGCCGGGGGGAACAGGAAGCCCCAGCATTTT.

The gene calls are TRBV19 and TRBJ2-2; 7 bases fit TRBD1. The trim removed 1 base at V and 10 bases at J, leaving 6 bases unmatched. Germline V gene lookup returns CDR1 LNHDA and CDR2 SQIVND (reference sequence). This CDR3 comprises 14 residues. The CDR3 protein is CASSIAGRGMELFF. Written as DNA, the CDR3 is TGTGCCAGTAGTATAGCGGGCAGGGGGATGGAGCTGTTTTTT.

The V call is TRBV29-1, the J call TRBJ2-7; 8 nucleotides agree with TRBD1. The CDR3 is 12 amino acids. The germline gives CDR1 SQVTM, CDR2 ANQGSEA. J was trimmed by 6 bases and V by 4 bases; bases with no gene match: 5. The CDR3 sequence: CSVVRQGTEQYF. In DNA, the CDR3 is TGCAGCGTTGTACGACAGGGGACCGAGCAGTACTTC.

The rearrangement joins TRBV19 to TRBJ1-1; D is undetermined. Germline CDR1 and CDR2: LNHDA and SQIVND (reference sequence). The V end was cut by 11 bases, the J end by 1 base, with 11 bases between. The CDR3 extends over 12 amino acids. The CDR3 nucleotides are TGTGCCGCTGCGGACGGGAACACTGAAGCTTTCTTT. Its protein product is CAAADGNTEAFF.

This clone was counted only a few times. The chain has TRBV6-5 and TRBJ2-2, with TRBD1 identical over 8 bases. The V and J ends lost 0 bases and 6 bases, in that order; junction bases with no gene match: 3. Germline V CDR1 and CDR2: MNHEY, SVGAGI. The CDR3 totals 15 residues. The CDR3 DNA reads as TGTGCCAGCAGTTACTCTCAGGGGGCGGCCGGGGAGCTGTTTTTT. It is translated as CASSYSQGAAGELFF.

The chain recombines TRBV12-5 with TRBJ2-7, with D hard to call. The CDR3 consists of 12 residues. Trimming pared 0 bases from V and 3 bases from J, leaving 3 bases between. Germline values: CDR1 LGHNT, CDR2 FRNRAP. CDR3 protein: CASGLVFYEQYF. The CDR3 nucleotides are TGTGCTAGTGGTTTGGTATTCTACGAGCAGTACTTC.

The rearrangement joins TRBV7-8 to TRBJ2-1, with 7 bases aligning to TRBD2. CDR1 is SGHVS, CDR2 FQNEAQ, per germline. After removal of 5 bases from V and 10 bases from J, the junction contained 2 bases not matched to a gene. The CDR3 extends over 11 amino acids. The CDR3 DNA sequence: TGTGCCAGCAGCCCCGGGAGGGAGCAGTTCTTC. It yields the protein CASSPGREQFF.

This CDR3 is CASSQVIYNEKLFF. In DNA form, the CDR3 reads TGCGCCAGCAGCCAAGTGATCTATAATGAAAAACTGTTTTTT. The chain links TRBV4-1 to TRBJ1-4, with D hard to call. V was shortened by 1 base and J by 4 bases, with 7 bases between the two germline ends. Germline V gene data show CDR1 as MGHRA and CDR2 as YSYEKL. The CDR3 spans 14 residues.

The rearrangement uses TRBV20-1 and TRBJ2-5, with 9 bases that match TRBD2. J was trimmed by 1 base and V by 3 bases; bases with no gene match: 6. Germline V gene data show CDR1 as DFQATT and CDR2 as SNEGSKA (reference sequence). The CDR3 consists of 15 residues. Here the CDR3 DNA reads TGCAGTGCTAGTTTAGCGGGGGTGACCCAAGAGACCCAGTACTTC. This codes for CSASLAGVTQETQYF.

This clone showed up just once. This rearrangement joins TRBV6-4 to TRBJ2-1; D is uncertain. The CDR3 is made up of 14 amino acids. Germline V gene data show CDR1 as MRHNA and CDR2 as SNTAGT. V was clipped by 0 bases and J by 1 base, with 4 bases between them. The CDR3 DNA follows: TGTGCCAGCAGTGACTCGAGATCCTACAATGAGCAGTTCTTC. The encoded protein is CASSDSRSYNEQFF.

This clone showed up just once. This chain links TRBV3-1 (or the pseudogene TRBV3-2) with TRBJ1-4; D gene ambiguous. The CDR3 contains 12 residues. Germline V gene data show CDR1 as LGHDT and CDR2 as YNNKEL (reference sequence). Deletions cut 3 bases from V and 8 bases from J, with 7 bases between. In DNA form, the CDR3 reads TGTGCCAGCAGCCACGACCGGGAAAAACTGTTTTTT. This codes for CASSHDREKLFF.

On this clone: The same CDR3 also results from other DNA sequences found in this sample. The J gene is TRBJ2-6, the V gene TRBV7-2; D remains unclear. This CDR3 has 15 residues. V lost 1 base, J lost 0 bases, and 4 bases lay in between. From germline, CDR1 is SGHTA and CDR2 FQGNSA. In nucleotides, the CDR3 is TGTGCCAGCAGCTTAGGGGGCTCTGGGGCCAACGTCCTGACTTTC. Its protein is CASSLGGSGANVLTF.

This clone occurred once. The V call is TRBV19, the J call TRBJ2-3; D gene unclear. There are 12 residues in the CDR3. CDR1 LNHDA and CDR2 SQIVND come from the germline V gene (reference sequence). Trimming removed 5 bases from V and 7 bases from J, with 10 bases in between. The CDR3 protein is CASSARYNTQYF. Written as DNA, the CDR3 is TGTGCCAGTAGTGCCCGGTACAATACGCAGTATTTT.

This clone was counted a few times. The CDR3 here is CAISWDRNTGELFF. The DNA of the CDR3 is TGTGCCATCAGTTGGGACAGAAACACCGGGGAGCTGTTTTTT. The rearrangement uses TRBV10-3 and TRBJ2-2, with 7 bases identical to TRBD1. Germline CDR1 reads ENHRY; CDR2 reads SYGVKD. With V trimmed by 5 bases and J by 2 bases, 2 bases remained unmatched. This CDR3 region has 14 residues.